Below are 10 T cell receptor beta chains sequenced from a single sample in a study of shared clonotypes between healthy human individuals. TCRdb keeps only in-frame clones here, not all; method: immunoSEQ multiplex PCR. In the table there are some 2,000,000 clones, under 97% of which are singletons. Sequenced sample: naive CD4+ T cells sorted from blood. The subset here: CD45RA+ positively selected. All receptors come from a man in his late teens or twenties in good health.

The chain links TRBV6-5 to TRBJ2-5; a possible D gene is TRBD2 (5 bases). Matching the DNA end better, TRBJ2-7 makes the J call doubtful. The CDR3 totals 11 residues. CDR1 and CDR2 (germline): MNHEY, SVGAGI. CDR3 residues: CASSRADEQYF. CDR3 bases: TGTGCCAGCAGTAGAGCGGACGAGCAGTACTTC.

The CDR3 region has the DNA TGTGCCAGCAGCACCACCGGGACTCAGCCTATATCCGAGCAGTACTTC. Its translation is CASSTTGTQPISEQYF. The genes are TRBV5-4 and TRBJ2-7; maybe TRBD2 (6 bases). With 4 bases removed from V and 6 bases from J, the gap between germline ends came to 23 bases. Per germline, CDR1 SGHNT and CDR2 YYREEE (reference sequence). This CDR3 is built from 16 residues.

This rearrangement joins TRBV5-1 to TRBJ2-7, with D perhaps given as TRBD1 or TRBD2 (5 bases each). The V gene lost 0 bases and the J gene lost 6 bases, with 19 bases spanning the gap. The CDR3 is 16 amino acids. Germline values: CDR1 SGHRS, CDR2 YFSETQ. The CDR3 region has the DNA TGCGCCAGCAGCTTGGAGGGGTGGGGAGTCGGTTCCGAGCAGTACTTC. It yields the protein CASSLEGWGVGSEQYF. The full variable domain, rest sourced from reference TRBV5-1 and TRBJ2-7, is KAGVTQTPRYLIKTRGQQVTLSCSPISGHRSVSWYQQTPGQGLQFLFEYFSETQRNKGNFPGRFSGRQFSNSRSEMNVSTLELGDSALYLCASSLEGWGVGSEQYFGPGTRLTVT.

This clone was counted a single time. The identical CDR3 is also encoded by other nucleotide sequences in the sample. The chain is built from TRBV5-1 and TRBJ1-5, with D perhaps TRBD1 (5 bases). The V and J ends lost 0 bases and 3 bases respectively, with 10 bases between them. There are 15 residues in the CDR3. The germline V gene has CDR1 SGHRS and CDR2 YFSETQ. The CDR3 protein is CASSLEGGDNQPQHF. CDR3 nucleotide sequence: TGCGCCAGCAGCTTGGAGGGAGGGGACAATCAGCCCCAGCATTTT. The full variable domain, with the rest looked up from reference TRBV5-1 and TRBJ1-5, is KAGVTQTPRYLIKTRGQQVTLSCSPISGHRSVSWYQQTPGQGLQFLFEYFSETQRNKGNFPGRFSGRQFSNSRSEMNVSTLELGDSALYLCASSLEGGDNQPQHFGDGTRLSIL.

The chain couples TRBV30 to TRBJ1-3; D unresolved. Germline V gene lookup returns CDR1 GTSNPN and CDR2 SVGIG (reference sequence). This CDR3 comprises 12 residues. V was shortened by 4 bases and J by 5 bases, with 9 bases between the two germline ends. The CDR3 nucleotides are TGTGCCTGGACGTTTGAAAGAAACACCATATATTTT. Amino acids: CAWTFERNTIYF.

The chain is built from TRBV10-1 and TRBJ2-3; D might be TRBD1 or TRBD2, each matching 5 bases. Germline V gene data show CDR1 as WNHNN and CDR2 as SYGVQD (reference sequence). The V gene lost 1 base and the J gene lost 5 bases, with 10 bases spanning the gap. The CDR3 length is 14 residues. CDR3 nucleotide sequence: TGCGCCAGCAGTGAGTATGGGACGGGAGATACGCAGTATTTT. Translated: CASSEYGTGDTQYF.

The rearrangement uses TRBV11-2 and TRBJ1-4, with D possibly TRBD1 on 5 matching bases. V lost 0 bases, J lost 0 bases, and 8 bases lay in between. This CDR3 has 16 amino acids. The germline V gene has CDR1 SGHAT and CDR2 FQNNGV. The CDR3 nucleotides read TGTGCCAGCAGCTTAGAAGGGACTGCAACTAATGAAAAACTGTTTTTT. This codes for CASSLEGTATNEKLFF.

This clone was recorded many times. The CDR3 nucleotides read TGTGCCAGCACCCGGGACTCCTACAATGAGCAGTTCTTC. Its translation: CASTRDSYNEQFF. The chain links TRBV6-6 to TRBJ2-1, with D possibly matching TRBD2 (5 bases). Germline CDR1 and CDR2: MNHNY and SVGAGI (reference sequence). The CDR3 is 13 amino acids. Trimming left V 7 bases short and J 0 bases short, with 7 bases between.

V is TRBV5-1 and J is TRBJ2-7; maybe TRBD2 (6 bases). The CDR3 sequence is 15 residues long. Germline CDR1 and CDR2: SGHRS and YFSETQ. V dropped 1 base and J dropped 2 bases, with 13 bases sitting between them. The CDR3 DNA is TGCGCCAGCAGCTTGTCCGGGAGTAAGCCCTACGAGCAGTACTTC. This encodes CASSLSGSKPYEQYF.

V and J are TRBV5-1 and TRBJ2-1; 12 nucleotides agree with TRBD2. With V trimmed by 3 bases and J by 8 bases, 12 bases remained unmatched. This CDR3 spans 17 amino acids. Germline-derived CDR1 and CDR2 are SGHRS and YFSETQ. Written as DNA, the CDR3 is TGCGCCAGCAGCTGGGAGGCCTGGACTAGCGGGAAGGATGAGCAGTTCTTC. It codes for CASSWEAWTSGKDEQFF.